Listed below are T cell receptor beta chains from one sample, sequenced in a study of blood T cell repertoires in COVID-19. Sequencing used immunoSEQ multiplex PCR; TCRdb keeps in-frame clones, though not all of them. The sample has about 140,000 clones, about four fifths seen once. The sequencing input was PBMCs or T cells enriched from blood (not recorded which). The receptors stem from a woman aged 18-29 years who had been exposed to COVID-19. Both conserved end residues are part of each CDR3. D genes are given only for firm matches. Where a row states a size, it is once, few, many or the class of an expanded clone; other rows omit it.

D gene	V gene	J gene	clone size	CDR3 DNA	CDR3 protein
-	TRBV7-8	TRBJ2-1	-	TGTGCCAGCAGCTTAGACGCGGGATCTACCTACAATGAGCAGTTCTTC	CASSLDAGSTYNEQFF
TRBD1	TRBV7-2	TRBJ2-5	-	TGTGCCAGCAGCCCCCGGGACAGGGCAGAGACCCAGTACTTC	CASSPRDRAETQYF
-	TRBV28	TRBJ1-5	once	TGTGCCAGCAGTCGACAGCGAGAACAGCCCCAGCATTTT	CASSRQREQPQHF
TRBD2	TRBV7-2	TRBJ2-7	-	TGTGCCAGCAGCCCTACTAGCGGGACCTACGAGCAGTACTTC	CASSPTSGTYEQYF
-	TRBV6-5	TRBJ1-2	-	TGTGCCACCTTTTTTACGGGGAACGGCTACACCTTC	CATFFTGNGYTF
-	TRBV27	TRBJ2-7	once	TGTGCCAGCAGTGCCGAGAGGAACGAAGGCGAGCAGTACTTC	CASSAERNEGEQYF
-	TRBV5-1	TRBJ2-7	once	TGCGCCAGCAGCTTGGCCGGGACACAACACGAGCAGTACTTC	CASSLAGTQHEQYF
TRBD1	TRBV12-5	TRBJ1-2	once	TGTGCTAGTGCCTTGGACAGGCCGAGATATGGCTACACCTTC	CASALDRPRYGYTF
-	TRBV11-2	TRBJ2-3	-	TGTGCCAGCAGCCCGGGTCCCGCGGTAGATACGCAGTATTTT	CASSPGPAVDTQYF
TRBD1	TRBV27	TRBJ1-2	-	TGTGCCAGCCGGGCTCAGGGGGCGAGGTATGGCTACACCTTC	CASRAQGARYGYTF
TRBD1	TRBV10-3	TRBJ2-7	-	TGTGCCATCCAGGGGGCCTACGAGCAGTACTTC	CAIQGAYEQYF
-	TRBV4-3	TRBJ1-4	-	TGCGCCAGCAGCCGAGGCGACAGTCTTTCTAATGAAAAACTGTTTTTT	CASSRGDSLSNEKLFF
-	TRBV5-6	TRBJ1-4	-	TGTGCCAGCAGCTTGCGTCTCGAAAAACTGTTTTTT	CASSLRLEKLFF
-	TRBV28	TRBJ2-7	-	TGTGCCAGCAGTTTCTCGGGCTACGAGCAGTACTTC	CASSFSGYEQYF
-	TRBV2	TRBJ1-2	-	TGTGCCAGCAGCAGAAGCGCAGGGTTTGACTATGGCTACACCTTC	CASSRSAGFDYGYTF
TRBD2	TRBV5-6	TRBJ2-1	-	TGTGCCAGCAGCCCCTTAGGACTAGCGGGAGGCAATGAGCAGTTCTTC	CASSPLGLAGGNEQFF
-	TRBV12-3/TRBV12-4	TRBJ1-1	once	TGTGCCAGCAGTCGACAGTTCCATGAAGCTTTCTTT	CASSRQFHEAFF
TRBD2	TRBV14	TRBJ2-3	-	TGTGCCAGCAGCCAGACTAGCGGGAGGGTCCAGGATACGCAGTATTTT	CASSQTSGRVQDTQYF
-	TRBV12-2	TRBJ2-4	-	TGTGCAAGTCGCACAGGGCGGGACGGGGAGGGGGCCAAAAACATTCAGTACTTC	CASRTGRDGEGAKNIQYF
-	TRBV6-2/TRBV6-3	TRBJ1-5	-	TGTGCCAGCAGTTACTCCCCAGGCCTAAGGACCCAGCATTTT	CASSYSPGLRTQHF
TRBD1	TRBV7-9	TRBJ1-3	-	TGTGCCAGCAGCTTAGGGCGGGGACAGGTTGGAAACACCATATATTTT	CASSLGRGQVGNTIYF
TRBD2	TRBV7-3	TRBJ2-1	-	TGTGCCAGCAGCTTAACTGGGTGGTCGTGGGCCTCCGGGACTAGCGGGAGGGCCAAAGAGCAGTTCTTC	CASSLTGWSWASGTSGRAKEQFF
-	TRBV18	TRBJ2-7	-	TGTGCCAGCTCACCATTCGAGACCTACGAGCAGTACTTC	CASSPFETYEQYF
-	TRBV30	TRBJ2-1	-	TGTGCCTGGAGTAGCGGGCTAGCGTACTACAATGAGCAGTTCTTC	CAWSSGLAYYNEQFF
-	TRBV6-5	TRBJ2-5	-	TGTGCCAGCAGATCTACAGCCCATCTTGGAGAGACCCAGTACTTC	CASRSTAHLGETQYF
-	TRBV27	TRBJ1-2	-	TGTGCCAGCGGGAATTCAATTGGTTTAAGGGAAGGGGGTAGCTATGGCTACACCTTC	CASGNSIGLREGGSYGYTF
TRBD2	TRBV5-1	TRBJ2-2	-	TGCGCCAGCAGGACGGGGGGGAACACCGGGGAGCTGTTTTTT	CASRTGGNTGELFF